The rows below give T cell receptor beta chains drawn from one sample of a study of blood T cell repertoires in COVID-19. Measured with immunoSEQ multiplex PCR; TCRdb has only the in-frame clones, and not every one. This sample has 50,000 to 75,000 clones, with more than 60% found just once. Material: peripheral blood. These receptors were collected from a man aged 55 to 69 with acute or convalescent COVID-19. Both conserved end residues are part of each CDR3. The order of the fields is V gene, J gene, clone size, CDR3 protein. Clone size is not always given. Where it is, it says once, few, many or a class for expanded clones.

TRBV18	TRBJ1-3	-	CASSPRSGENTIYF
TRBV5-1	TRBJ2-2	-	CASSPSPDRASGELFF
TRBV29-1	TRBJ2-3	-	CSVEDPSGSDTQYF
TRBV6-2/TRBV6-3	TRBJ2-7	-	CASSYAGAHEQYF
TRBV5-1	TRBJ2-7	-	CASAGGWDGSYEQYF
TRBV6-5	TRBJ2-3	-	CASRPGGTDTQYF
TRBV28	TRBJ1-6	-	CASSFGSSYNSPLHF
TRBV18	TRBJ2-7	medium-sized	CASSPWGQNYEQYF
TRBV9	TRBJ2-3	-	CASSVIPQGEDTQYF
TRBV7-3	TRBJ2-7	once	CASSLTTGYEQYF
TRBV6-1	TRBJ2-7	-	CASSEFTDGYEQYF
TRBV28	TRBJ1-5	-	CASNAAPGGNQPQHF
TRBV28	TRBJ1-4	-	CASRTRPGEKLFF
TRBV5-1	TRBJ2-3	-	CASSLDSARTDTQYF
TRBV5-4	TRBJ2-7	-	CASSLVGQPLYEQYF
TRBV21-1	TRBJ2-1	-	CASPKGGTSRYNEQFF
TRBV30	TRBJ2-5	-	CAWSQGALETQYF
TRBV9	TRBJ1-1	-	CASSAPGGRTEAFF
TRBV4-3	TRBJ2-3	-	CASSQGQSSDTQYF
TRBV5-1	TRBJ2-1	-	CASSWEGRGYNEQFF
TRBV15	TRBJ1-6	-	CATSTNRAGSSPLHF
TRBV2	TRBJ2-1	-	CASSEVRVGGGRNEQFF
TRBV10-3	TRBJ2-5	-	CAISGRTGGAQETQYF
TRBV9	TRBJ2-3	-	CASSSAGGWDTQYF
TRBV10-1	TRBJ2-6	-	CASSERGPGANVLTF
TRBV5-6	TRBJ1-1	-	CASSLRGQGMNTEAFF
TRBV7-2	TRBJ1-2	-	CASSFGTANYGYTF
TRBV5-6	TRBJ2-1	-	CASSSTAGGYNEQFF
TRBV5-5	TRBJ2-5	-	CASSLTPGGETQYF
TRBV20-1	TRBJ2-7	-	CSASGQHQYEQYF
TRBV27	TRBJ1-5	-	CASSLYTGGNQPQHF
TRBV4-1	TRBJ2-1	-	CASSPSGLAGVSSYNEQFF
TRBV27	TRBJ2-7	-	CASTTAGSNEQYF
TRBV7-2	TRBJ2-1	once	CASSARGLAGVDEQFF
TRBV15	TRBJ2-5	-	CATSGQGGETQYF
TRBV5-4	TRBJ2-5	-	CASRRTSGRAGTQYF
TRBV6-5	TRBJ1-3	-	CASTQGSGNTIYF
TRBV5-4	TRBJ1-1	-	CASSPPGQGYTEAFF
TRBV10-1	TRBJ2-1	-	CASSEFGTTGTADEQFF
TRBV9	TRBJ2-1	-	CASSVQNRDRVSPYNEQFF
TRBV30	TRBJ2-1	-	CAWSVSGGEQFF
TRBV5-1	TRBJ1-1	-	CASSAGTEAFF
TRBV7-8	TRBJ2-2	-	CASSGAGTGINTGELFF